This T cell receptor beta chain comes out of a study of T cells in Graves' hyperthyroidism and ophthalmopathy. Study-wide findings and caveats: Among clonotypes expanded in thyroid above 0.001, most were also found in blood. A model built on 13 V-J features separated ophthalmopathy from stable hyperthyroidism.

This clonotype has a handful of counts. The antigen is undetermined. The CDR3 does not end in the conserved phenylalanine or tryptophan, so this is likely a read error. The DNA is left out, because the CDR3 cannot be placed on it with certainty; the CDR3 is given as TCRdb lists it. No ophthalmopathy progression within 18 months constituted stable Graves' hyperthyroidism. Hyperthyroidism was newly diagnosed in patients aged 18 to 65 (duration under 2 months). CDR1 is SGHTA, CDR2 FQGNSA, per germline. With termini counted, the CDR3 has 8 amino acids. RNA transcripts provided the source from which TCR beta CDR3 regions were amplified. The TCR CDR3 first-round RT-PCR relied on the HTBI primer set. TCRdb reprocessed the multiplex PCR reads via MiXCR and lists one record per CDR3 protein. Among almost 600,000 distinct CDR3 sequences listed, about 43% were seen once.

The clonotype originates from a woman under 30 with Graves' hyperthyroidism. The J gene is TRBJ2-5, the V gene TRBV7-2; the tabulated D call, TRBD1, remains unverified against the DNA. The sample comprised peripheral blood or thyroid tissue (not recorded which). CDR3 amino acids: CASSLWGG.